This T cell receptor (beta chain) was obtained from a study of a mutant IDH1 vaccine in newly diagnosed glioma. Time point of the sample: week 35, safety follow-up. A single vaccine dose contained 300 ug of mutant IDH1 20-mer peptide, and topical imiquimod was used with it. Germline CDR1 and CDR2: GTSNPN and SVGIG (reference sequence). V was shortened by 2 bases and J by 6 bases, with 11 bases between the two germline ends. The CDR3 loop spans 12 amino acids. The data were produced by immunoSEQ multiplex PCR, yet TCRdb's version contains in-frame clones alone and is incomplete. In the table there are approximately 61,000 clones, roughly 76% of which are singletons. A note on this clone: No antigen is known for it.

The rearrangement links TRBV30 to TRBJ2-7; D remains ambiguous. The sample was PBMCs, taken from a glioma patient whose treatment included an IDH1 peptide vaccine. This TCR was sampled from a man aged 35-49 years with glioma. The CDR3 loop reads CAWSWLRGEQYF. The CDR3 nucleotides read TGTGCCTGGAGTTGGTTGCGCGGCGAGCAGTACTTC.